These 18 T cell receptor beta chains were all obtained from the same sample, sequenced in a study of T cells in Graves' hyperthyroidism and ophthalmopathy. TCR beta CDR3 regions were amplified from RNA transcripts. The HTBI primer set served for first-round RT-PCR of the TCR CDR3. From the multiplex PCR reads, TCRdb called clonotypes with MiXCR, one entry per CDR3 protein. Here the sample spans a few hundred thousand distinct CDR3 sequences, roughly 50% being singletons. Source material: peripheral blood or thyroid tissue (not recorded which). The origin of the receptors is a woman under 30 with Graves' hyperthyroidism.

Ten or more counts support this clonotype. V gene TRBV7-9 combines with J gene TRBJ1-5; D perhaps matches TRBD1 (5 bases). Germline loops: CDR1 SEHNR, CDR2 FQNEAQ (reference sequence). This CDR3 is 13 amino acids long. V gave up 5 bases and J gave up 7 bases, with 12 bases separating them. The CDR3 is CASSAQGGQPQHF. The CDR3 coding sequence is TGTGCCAGCAGCGCGCAGGGAGGACAGCCCCAGCATTTT.

The CDR3 nucleotides read TGTGCCAGCAACTCACCCGGGACCTCTGGAAACACCATATATTTT. This gives the protein CASNSPGTSGNTIYF. The J gene is TRBJ1-3, the V gene TRBV2, with a weak D call TRBD1 (5 bases). With 7 bases removed from V and 0 bases from J, the gap between germline ends came to 13 bases. The germline V gene has CDR1 SNHLY and CDR2 FYNNEI. The CDR3 loop spans 15 amino acids.

The chain recombines TRBV7-2 with TRBJ2-2, with D uncertain. The CDR3 extends over 13 amino acids. Trimming shortened V by 1 base and J by 7 bases, and 7 bases separated the two germline ends. Germline V gene sequence: CDR1 SGHTA, CDR2 FQGNSA. The CDR3 region is CASSLGVVGELFF. The DNA for the CDR3 is TGTGCCAGCAGCTTAGGCGTTGTCGGGGAGCTGTTTTTT.

Points on this clonotype: A read error may explain this, as a much larger clone is one base away. V and J are TRBV7-3 and TRBJ1-1; no firm D call. CDR1 and CDR2 from the germline V gene are SGHTA and FQGTGA. The CDR3 covers 14 residues. In DNA form, the CDR3 reads TGTGCCAGCAGCTTGCTGACACAGAACACTCAAGCTTTCTTT. Its translation: CASSLLTQNTQAFF.

The chain employs TRBV10-3 and TRBJ1-4; unclear D gene. Per germline, CDR1 ENHRY and CDR2 SYGVKD. V lost 1 base and J 6 bases, leaving 12 bases between the germline ends. The CDR3 extends over 15 amino acids. CDR3 region: CAISELGSRDEKLFF. Written as DNA, the CDR3 is TGTGCCATCAGTGAGTTGGGGAGTCGGGATGAAAAACTGTTTTTT.

This clonotype was counted only a few times. This chain links TRBV7-8 with TRBJ2-7, with 9 nucleotides matching TRBD2. With 1 base clipped from V and 4 bases from J, the junction kept 8 bases outside the gene matches. Germline V gives CDR1 SGHVS, CDR2 FQNEAQ. This CDR3 is 16 amino acids long. CDR3 in amino acids: CASSLVLAGWGYEQYF. CDR3 DNA sequence: TGTGCCAGCAGCTTAGTCCTAGCGGGGTGGGGATACGAGCAGTACTTC. Together with reference TRBV7-8 and TRBJ2-7, the CDR3 gives the full variable domain: GAGVSQSPRYKVAKRGQDVALRCDPISGHVSLFWYQQALGQGPEFLTYFQNEAQLDKSGLPSDRFFAERPEGSVSTLKIQRTQQEDSAVYLCASSLVLAGWGYEQYFGPGTRLTVT.

V usage is TRBV29-1 and J usage is TRBJ2-1; TRBD2 matches 11 bases. The V and J ends lost 5 bases and 1 base, in that order; junction bases with no gene match: 1. CDR3 length: 14 amino acids. Germline lookup yields CDR1 SQVTM and CDR2 ANQGSEA. The CDR3: CSVRLAGSYNEQFF. CDR3 DNA sequence: TGCAGCGTTAGACTAGCGGGATCCTACAATGAGCAGTTCTTC.

The CDR3 nucleotides are TGTGCCAGCAGTTACCGTAGCGAGCAGTACTTC. This gives the protein CASSYRSEQYF. This sequence joins TRBV6-5 and TRBJ2-7; D is undetermined. Germline CDR1 MNHEY, CDR2 SVGAGI. Deletions cut 2 bases from V and 6 bases from J, with 5 bases between. This CDR3 contains 11 residues.

The table lists this clonotype with many counts. The chain is built from TRBV7-6 and TRBJ1-1, with 7 bases aligning to TRBD1. V was pared by 5 bases and J by 4 bases, with 13 bases of the junction left unmatched. This CDR3 contains 16 residues. The V gene's germline CDR1 is SGHVS and CDR2 FNYEAQ. The CDR3 protein is CASSRTATDRATEAFF. The DNA for the CDR3 is TGTGCCAGCAGCCGAACTGCTACTGACAGGGCCACTGAAGCTTTCTTT.

Concerning this clonotype itself: A much more abundant neighbour one base away suggests this may be a read error. This rearrangement joins TRBV7-9 to TRBJ1-2, with TRBD1 matching over 7 bases. The CDR3 extends over 14 amino acids. Germline V gene sequence: CDR1 SEHNR, CDR2 FQNEAQ (reference sequence). The CDR3 DNA sequence: TGTGCCAGCAGCTTAGTACAGGGGAACTATGGCCACACCTTC. Translation: CASSLVQGNYGHTF.

Written as DNA, the CDR3 is TGTGCTCAGCAAGGAGCTGGCGGGGAGCTGTTTTTT. This sequence encodes CAQQGAGGELFF. V gene TRBV25-1 combines with J gene TRBJ2-2; D is ambiguous. CDR1 is MGHDK and CDR2 is SYGVNS in the germline V gene. The CDR3 contains 12 residues. The variable domain in full, with the rest retrieved from reference TRBV25-1 and TRBJ2-2, is EADIYQTPRYLVIGTGKKITLECSQTMGHDKMYWYQQDPGMELHLIHYSYGVNSTEKGDLSSESTVSRIRTEHFPLTLESARPSHTSQYLCAQQGAGGELFFGEGSRLTVL.

This clonotype was counted only a few times. This chain connects TRBV24-1 to TRBJ2-5, with D maybe TRBD1 (6 bases). From germline, CDR1 is KGHDR and CDR2 SFDVKD. Between the trimmed V and J ends, which lost 5 bases and 4 bases, there was a span of 10 bases. The length of the CDR3 is 13 residues. CDR3 protein: CATSAAGAETQYF. CDR3 nucleotides: TGTGCCACCAGTGCGGCAGGGGCAGAGACCCAGTACTTC.

The chain has TRBV29-1 and TRBJ2-6; TRBD1 matches 7 bases. Trimming took 4 bases from V and 2 from J; bases not matched to a gene: 8. Germline V gene lookup returns CDR1 SQVTM and CDR2 ANQGSEA. CDR3 length: 16 amino acids. CDR3: CSVGTGLNTGANVLTF. DNA of the CDR3: TGCAGCGTTGGGACAGGATTAAACACTGGGGCCAACGTCCTGACTTTC.

This chain uses TRBV7-9 with TRBJ2-7; 8 nucleotides line up with TRBD1. V trimming: 7 bases; J trimming: 1 base; junction bases outside the gene matches: 6. The CDR3 extends over 14 amino acids. Germline assignment: CDR1 SEHNR and CDR2 FQNEAQ (reference sequence). CDR3 DNA sequence: TGTGCCAGCATCCCTACAGGGGGTTCCTACGAGCAGTACTTC. Protein product: CASIPTGGSYEQYF. The full variable domain, with the rest looked up from reference TRBV7-9 and TRBJ2-7, is DTGVSQNPRHKITKRGQNVTFRCDPISEHNRLYWYRQTLGQGPEFLTYFQNEAQLEKSRLLSDRFSAERPKGSFSTLEIQRTEQGDSAMYLCASIPTGGSYEQYFGPGTRLTVT.

This clonotype was found many times. The CDR3 spells CATSRDPNRGTEAFF. CDR3 bases: TGTGCCACCAGCAGAGATCCTAACAGGGGCACTGAAGCTTTCTTT. The rearrangement uses TRBV15 and TRBJ1-1, with TRBD1 matching 7 bases. The CDR3 is 15 amino acids. Germline V gene sequence: CDR1 LNHNV, CDR2 YYDKDF (reference sequence). Trimming cost V 0 bases and J 4 bases; bases outside gene matches: 5.

The chain uses TRBV7-8 and TRBJ2-2, with D perhaps assigned TRBD1 or TRBD2 (5 bases each). The CDR3 length is 17 residues. V lost 5 bases and J 3 bases, leaving 19 bases between the germline ends. Germline CDR1 SGHVS, CDR2 FQNEAQ. The DNA of the CDR3 is TGTGCCAGCAGCGTCGGGACGGCGAACACTGACACCGGGGAGCTGTTTTTT. This encodes CASSVGTANTDTGELFF.

This chain's CDR3 is CASRGTPNTGELFF. CDR3 bases: TGTGCCAGCAGAGGTACCCCGAACACCGGGGAGCTGTTTTTT. The rearrangement links TRBV7-6 to TRBJ2-2; the D is unclear. This CDR3 comprises 14 residues. Germline V gene sequence: CDR1 SGHVS, CDR2 FNYEAQ. The ends were cut back, 6 bases at V and 0 bases at J, with 8 bases in the middle.

The chain is built from TRBV19 and TRBJ1-4; D ambiguous. The V and J ends lost 7 bases and 4 bases respectively, with 4 bases between them. Germline V CDR1 and CDR2: LNHDA, SQIVND (reference sequence). The CDR3 extends over 11 amino acids. The CDR3 region is CASTGNEKLFF. As DNA, the CDR3 is TGTGCCAGTACGGGTAATGAAAAACTGTTTTTT.